The 10 T cell receptor beta chains below were found in one sample sequenced in a study of T cell responses to AZD1222 COVID-19 vaccine. The method was immunoSEQ multiplex PCR; TCRdb's version includes in-frame clones alone and lacks a portion of them. Of about 140,000 clones in the sample, 80% to 90% were seen once. Material: peripheral blood, obtained on day 0 of AZD1222 vaccination. These receptors were taken from an adult in good health.

The V and J genes are TRBV18 and TRBJ2-2; either TRBD1 or TRBD2 may supply D (6 bases each). The CDR3 covers 15 residues. V lost 5 bases and J lost 5, with 15 bases in between. Per the germline V gene, CDR1 is KGHSH and CDR2 is LQKENI. In DNA form, the CDR3 reads TGTGCCAGCTCAGATTCCGGGGGCCGAACCGGGGAGCTGTTTTTT. It is translated as CASSDSGGRTGELFF.

The rearrangement joins TRBV28 to TRBJ1-3; D is undetermined. CDR3 length equals 15 residues. Germline-derived CDR1 and CDR2 are MDHEN and SYDVKM. The V and J ends lost 3 bases and 0 bases respectively, with 9 bases between them. This CDR3 is CASSFGFSSGNTIYF. CDR3 DNA: TGTGCCAGCAGTTTTGGGTTTAGCTCTGGAAACACCATATATTTT.

This chain uses TRBV19 with TRBJ1-1, with 12 bases identical to TRBD1. The CDR3 extends over 13 amino acids. Trimming cost V 5 bases and J 8 bases; bases outside gene matches: 3. The germline V gene encodes CDR1 LNHDA and CDR2 SQIVND (reference sequence). The CDR3 coding sequence is TGTGCCAGTAGTTTGGGACAGGGGGCCGAAGCTTTCTTT. Its protein is CASSLGQGAEAFF.

The V and J genes are TRBV28 and TRBJ2-3; D is perhaps TRBD2 (5 bases). The V and J ends lost 3 bases and 3 bases respectively, with 13 bases between them. The CDR3 consists of 15 residues. Germline CDR1 MDHEN, CDR2 SYDVKM. In nucleotides, the CDR3 is TGTGCCAGCAGTTTTTCCATCCCGGGGACAGATACGCAGTATTTT. Translation gives CASSFSIPGTDTQYF.

This rearrangement joins TRBV6-5 to TRBJ2-7; 9 bases map to TRBD1. This CDR3 region has 15 residues. Germline V lookup: CDR1 MNHEY, CDR2 SVGAGI. V trimming: 6 bases; J trimming: 3 bases; junction bases outside the gene matches: 9. The CDR3 DNA sequence: TGTGCCAGCAGCCGCCAGGGGACAGGGATCTACGAGCAGTACTTC. Encoded protein: CASSRQGTGIYEQYF.

This clone has only a few counts. The chain joins TRBV19 to TRBJ1-1; no reliable D call. Germline lookup yields CDR1 LNHDA and CDR2 SQIVND (reference sequence). The CDR3 consists of 13 residues. The V and J ends lost 7 bases and 1 base respectively, with 10 bases between them. CDR3 loop: CASTPQGNTEAFF. CDR3 in DNA: TGTGCCAGTACCCCCCAAGGGAACACTGAAGCTTTCTTT.

This sequence joins TRBV21-1 and TRBJ1-3. TRBV21-1 is listed as a pseudogene. The CDR3 extends over 17 amino acids. The CDR3 sequence: CASSKGFEGRYGNTIYF. The CDR3 DNA reads as TGTGCCAGCAGCAAAGGGTTCGAGGGGAGGTATGGAAACACCATATATTTT.

The V gene is TRBV5-7, the J gene TRBJ1-6, with D uncertain. TRBV5-7 is an open reading frame whose function is uncertain. The CDR3 covers 15 residues. Trimming left V 5 bases short and J 5 bases short, with 14 bases between. CDR3 sequence (DNA): TGTGCCAGCAGGGTAAGGGTTTGGGATAATTCACCCCTCCACTTT. It translates to CASRVRVWDNSPLHF.

Only a few counts were recorded for this clone. This chain uses TRBV3-1 (or the pseudogene TRBV3-2) with TRBJ2-1; D unresolved. CDR3 length: 12 residues. Trimming shortened V by 2 bases and J by 8 bases, and 7 bases separated the two germline ends. The germline V gene has CDR1 LGHDT and CDR2 YNNKEL (reference sequence). CDR3 coding DNA: TGTGCCAGCAGCCAACGGGCCTATGAGCAGTTCTTC. It is translated as CASSQRAYEQFF.

This clone came up a few times. The J gene is TRBJ1-1, the V gene TRBV27; D gene uncertain. This CDR3 has 14 residues. Germline V gene lookup returns CDR1 MNHEY and CDR2 SMNVEV (reference sequence). With 6 bases removed from V and 0 bases from J, the gap between germline ends came to 11 bases. The CDR3 DNA follows: TGTGCCAGCAGCTCCTTCCTACTGAACACTGAAGCTTTCTTT. It translates to CASSSFLLNTEAFF.